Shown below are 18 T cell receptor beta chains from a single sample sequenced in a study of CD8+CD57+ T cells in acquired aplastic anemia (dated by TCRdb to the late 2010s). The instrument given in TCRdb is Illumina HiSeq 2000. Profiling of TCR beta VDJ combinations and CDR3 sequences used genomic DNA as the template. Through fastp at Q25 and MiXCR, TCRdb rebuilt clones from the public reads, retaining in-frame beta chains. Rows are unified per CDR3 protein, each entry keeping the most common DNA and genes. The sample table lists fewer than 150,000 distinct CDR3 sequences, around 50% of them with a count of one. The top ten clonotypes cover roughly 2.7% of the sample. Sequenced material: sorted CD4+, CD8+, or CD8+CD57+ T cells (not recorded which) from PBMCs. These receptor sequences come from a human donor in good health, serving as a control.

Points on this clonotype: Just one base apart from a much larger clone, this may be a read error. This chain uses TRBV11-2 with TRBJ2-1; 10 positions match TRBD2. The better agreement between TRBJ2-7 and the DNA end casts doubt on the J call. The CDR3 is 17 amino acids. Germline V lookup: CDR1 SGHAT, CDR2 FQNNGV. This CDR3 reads CASSPFERGGPGNEQYF. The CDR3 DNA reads TGTGCCAGCAGCCCCTTCGAGCGGGGGGGCCCGGGGAATGAGCAGTACTTC.

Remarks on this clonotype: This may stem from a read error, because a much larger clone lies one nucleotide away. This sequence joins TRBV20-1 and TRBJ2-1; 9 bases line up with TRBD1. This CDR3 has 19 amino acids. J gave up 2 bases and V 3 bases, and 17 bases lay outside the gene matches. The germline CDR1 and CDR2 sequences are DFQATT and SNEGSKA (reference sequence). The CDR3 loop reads CSASADRGGFGRTYNEQFF. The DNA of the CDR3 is TGCAGTGCTAGTGCGGACAGGGGAGGTTTCGGGCGGACCTACAATGAGCAGTTCTTC.

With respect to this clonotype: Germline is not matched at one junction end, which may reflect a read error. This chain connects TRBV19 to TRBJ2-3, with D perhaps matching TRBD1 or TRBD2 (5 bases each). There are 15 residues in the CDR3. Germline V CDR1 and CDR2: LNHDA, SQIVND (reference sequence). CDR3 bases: TGTGCCAGTAGTGTAGAGGGGCTTATAACAGATACGCAGTATTTT. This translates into CASSVEGLITDTQYF.

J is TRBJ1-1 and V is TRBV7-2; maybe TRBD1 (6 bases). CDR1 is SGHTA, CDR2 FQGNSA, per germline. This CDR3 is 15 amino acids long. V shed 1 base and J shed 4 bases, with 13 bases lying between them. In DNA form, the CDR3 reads TGTGCCAGCAGCTTAGGGGGCCAGGGGAGCACTGAAGCTTTCTTT. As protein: CASSLGGQGSTEAFF. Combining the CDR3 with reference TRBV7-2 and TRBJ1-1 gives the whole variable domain GAGVSQSPSNKVTEKGKDVELRCDPISGHTALYWYRQSLGQGLEFLIYFQGNSAPDKSGLPSDRFSAERTGGSVSTLTIQRTQQEDSAVYLCASSLGGQGSTEAFFGQGTRLTVV.

Written as DNA, the CDR3 is TGCAGTGCTAGAGATCGGACTAGCGGGAGATACGAGCAGTACTTC. It yields the protein CSARDRTSGRYEQYF. V usage is TRBV20-1 and J usage is TRBJ2-7, with TRBD2 identical over 13 bases. CDR1 is DFQATT, CDR2 SNEGSKA, per germline (reference sequence). V shed 0 bases and J 4 bases; nucleotides not matched to a gene: 3. This CDR3 contains 15 residues.

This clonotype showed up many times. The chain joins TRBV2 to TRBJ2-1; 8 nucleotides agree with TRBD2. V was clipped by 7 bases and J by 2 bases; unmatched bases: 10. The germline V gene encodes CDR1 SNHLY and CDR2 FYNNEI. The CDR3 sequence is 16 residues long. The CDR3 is CASIQNGGLAYNEQFF. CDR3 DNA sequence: TGTGCCAGCATCCAAAATGGGGGACTAGCCTACAATGAGCAGTTCTTC. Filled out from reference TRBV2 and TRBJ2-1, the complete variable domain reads EPEVTQTPSHQVTQMGQEVILRCVPISNHLYFYWYRQILGQKVEFLVSFYNNEISEKSEIFDDQFSVERPDGSNFTLKIRSTKLEDSAMYFCASIQNGGLAYNEQFFGPGTRLTVL.

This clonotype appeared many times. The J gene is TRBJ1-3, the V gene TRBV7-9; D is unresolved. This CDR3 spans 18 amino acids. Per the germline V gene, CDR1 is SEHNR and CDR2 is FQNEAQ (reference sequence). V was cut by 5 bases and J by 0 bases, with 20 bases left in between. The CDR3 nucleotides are TGTGCCAGCAGCCCACAAAACGGGGTTCCGAGCTCTGGAAACACCATATATTTT. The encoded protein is CASSPQNGVPSSGNTIYF. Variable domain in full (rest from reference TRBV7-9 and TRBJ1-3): DTGVSQNPRHKITKRGQNVTFRCDPISEHNRLYWYRQTLGQGPEFLTYFQNEAQLEKSRLLSDRFSAERPKGSFSTLEIQRTEQGDSAMYLCASSPQNGVPSSGNTIYFGEGSWLTVV.

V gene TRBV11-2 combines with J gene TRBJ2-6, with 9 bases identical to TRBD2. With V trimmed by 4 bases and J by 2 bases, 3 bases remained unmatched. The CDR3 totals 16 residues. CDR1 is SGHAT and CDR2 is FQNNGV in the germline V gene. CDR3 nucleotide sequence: TGTGCCAGCAGCTCGGGACTAGCCCCTGGGGCCAACGTCCTGACTTTC. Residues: CASSSGLAPGANVLTF.

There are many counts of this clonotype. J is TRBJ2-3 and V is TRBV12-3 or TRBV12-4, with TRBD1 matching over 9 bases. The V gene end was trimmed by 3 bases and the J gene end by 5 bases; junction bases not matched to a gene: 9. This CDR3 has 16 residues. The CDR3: CASSFWDREYRDTQYF. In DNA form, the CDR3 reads TGTGCCAGCAGTTTCTGGGACAGGGAATATAGAGATACGCAGTATTTT.

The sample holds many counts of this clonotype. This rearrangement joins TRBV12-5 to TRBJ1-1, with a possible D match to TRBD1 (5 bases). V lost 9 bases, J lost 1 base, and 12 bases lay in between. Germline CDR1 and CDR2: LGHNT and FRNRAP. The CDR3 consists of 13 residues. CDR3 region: CASSRGKNTEAFF. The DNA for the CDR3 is TGTGCTAGCTCCCGGGGGAAGAACACTGAAGCTTTCTTT.

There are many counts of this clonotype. The CDR3: CASSQGQGGIGEQYF. For the CDR3, the DNA is TGTGCCAGCAGCCAAGGCCAAGGGGGCATTGGGGAGCAGTACTTC. The gene calls are TRBV3-1 and TRBJ2-7, with TRBD1 matching over 7 bases. This CDR3 comprises 15 residues. V trimming: 1 base; J trimming: 7 bases; junction bases outside the gene matches: 10. Germline CDR1 LGHDT, CDR2 YNNKEL (reference sequence).

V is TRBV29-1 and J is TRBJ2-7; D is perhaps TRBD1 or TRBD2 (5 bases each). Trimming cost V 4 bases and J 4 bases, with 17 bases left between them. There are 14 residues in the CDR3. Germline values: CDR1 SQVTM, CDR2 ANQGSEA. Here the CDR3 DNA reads TGCAGCGTTGCTCCGGGACGAGAATTTTACGAGCAGTACTTC. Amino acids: CSVAPGREFYEQYF.

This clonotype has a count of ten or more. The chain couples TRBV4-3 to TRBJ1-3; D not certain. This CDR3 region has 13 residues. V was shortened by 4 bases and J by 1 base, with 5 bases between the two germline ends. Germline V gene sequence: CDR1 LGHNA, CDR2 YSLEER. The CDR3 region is CASSPESGNTIYF. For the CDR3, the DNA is TGCGCCAGCAGCCCCGAATCTGGAAACACCATATATTTT.

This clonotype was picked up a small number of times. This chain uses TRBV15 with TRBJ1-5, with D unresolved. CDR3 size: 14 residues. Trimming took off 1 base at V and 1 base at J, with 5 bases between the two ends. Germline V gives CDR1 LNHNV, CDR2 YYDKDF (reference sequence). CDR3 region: CATSRGQSNQPQHF. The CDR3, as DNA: TGTGCCACCAGCAGAGGTCAGAGCAATCAGCCCCAGCATTTT.

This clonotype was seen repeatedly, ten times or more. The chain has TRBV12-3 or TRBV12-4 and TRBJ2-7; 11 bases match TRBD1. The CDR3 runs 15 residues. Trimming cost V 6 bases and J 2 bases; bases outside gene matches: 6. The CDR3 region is CASSRRTGGPYEQYF. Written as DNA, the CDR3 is TGTGCCAGCAGCCGGAGGACAGGGGGCCCCTACGAGCAGTACTTC.

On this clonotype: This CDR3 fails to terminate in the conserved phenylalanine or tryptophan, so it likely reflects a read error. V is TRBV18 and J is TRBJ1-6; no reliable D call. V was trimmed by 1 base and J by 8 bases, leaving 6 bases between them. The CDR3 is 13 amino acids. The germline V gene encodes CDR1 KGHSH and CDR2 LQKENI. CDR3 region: CASSPQEDSPLHL. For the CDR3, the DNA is TGTGCCAGCTCACCACAGGAGGATTCACCCCTCCACCTT.

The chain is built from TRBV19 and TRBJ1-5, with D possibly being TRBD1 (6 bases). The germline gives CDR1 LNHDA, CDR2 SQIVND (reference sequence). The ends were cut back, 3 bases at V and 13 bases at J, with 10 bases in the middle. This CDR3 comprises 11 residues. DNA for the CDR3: TGTGCCAGTAGTATCGGGACACGGCAGCATTTT. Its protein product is CASSIGTRQHF.

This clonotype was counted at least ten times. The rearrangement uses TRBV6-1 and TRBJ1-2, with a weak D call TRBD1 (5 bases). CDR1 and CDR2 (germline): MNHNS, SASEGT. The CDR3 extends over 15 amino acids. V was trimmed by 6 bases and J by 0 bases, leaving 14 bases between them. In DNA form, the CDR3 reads TGTGCCAGCAGAACCCCCACAGGTTCTAACTATGGCTACACCTTC. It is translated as CASRTPTGSNYGYTF.